This TCR beta chain emerged from a study of blood T cell repertoires in COVID-19. This clone was counted only a few times. This table comes from immunoSEQ multiplex PCR, and its TCRdb copy is limited to in-frame clones, with some not included. The sample lists approximately 230,000 clones, 88% occurring once. This sequence originates from a woman in her 50s with acute COVID-19. Sequences were obtained from PBMCs or T cells enriched from blood (not recorded which).

The CDR3 spells CAWSVGGERGQINTEAFF. CDR3 DNA: TGTGCCTGGAGTGTCGGAGGAGAACGGGGACAGATTAACACTGAAGCTTTCTTT. The chain employs TRBV30 and TRBJ1-1; TRBD1 aligns across 7 bases. The germline gives CDR1 GTSNPN, CDR2 SVGIG (reference sequence). The trim removed 0 bases at V and 2 bases at J, leaving 15 bases unmatched. The CDR3 contains 18 residues.